A single T cell receptor beta chain is shown here with its context. This record belongs to a study of technical replicates of blood from several donors. Clones were read by immunoSEQ multiplex PCR, and TCRdb kept only the in-frame ones, dropping some. The sample has 60,000 to 90,000 clones, around nine tenths seen once; the top ten hold about 0.35%. V was pared by 4 bases and J by 0 bases, with 10 bases between. This CDR3 comprises 14 residues. Germline CDR1 is SGHDN and CDR2 is FVKESK. The rearrangement joins TRBV14 to TRBJ2-7, with TRBD2 as a possible D gene (6 bases). Sample: T cells isolated from PBMCs. This receptor was taken from a human donor in good health. Here the CDR3 reads CASSPRGTSYEQYF. The DNA of the CDR3 is TGTGCCAGCAGCCCACGGGGGACCTCCTACGAGCAGTACTTC. Looking up the rest from reference TRBV14 and TRBJ2-7 gives the full variable domain: EAGVTQFPSHSVIEKGQTVTLRCDPISGHDNLYWYRRVMGKEIKFLLHFVKESKQDESGMPNNRFLAERTGGTYSTLKVQPAELEDSGVYFCASSPRGTSYEQYFGPGTRLTVT.